Sequencing of this T cell receptor (beta chain) was carried out in a study of blood T cell repertoires in COVID-19. Across the whole study: The study drew acute and convalescent COVID-19 samples from the United States, Italy and Spain. PBMCs, B-cell-depleted T cells, or T cells provided the cDNA or gDNA that made up the material.

This CDR3 contains 15 residues. CDR1 and CDR2 (germline): ENHRY, SYGVKD. The V gene lost 3 bases and the J gene lost 0 bases, with 8 bases spanning the gap. Authors' processing steps: Amplified reference gene primers provided the basis for estimating nucleated cell counts. Repertoires were generated with immunoSEQ multiplex PCR, while TCRdb's copy carries only in-frame clones and drops some. V, J and clone size are those of that table, while D and trimming were read from the DNA. The data hold around 95,000 clones, with 85% to 90% observed a single time. The chain links TRBV10-3 to TRBJ1-4; D may be TRBD1 (5 bases). The sequence was collected from a human donor in a cohort sampled during active COVID-19. Sequencing was done on a sample of peripheral blood. CDR3 sequence (DNA): TGTGCCATCAGTGAAAGGGGAACAACTAATGAAAAACTGTTTTTT. Its protein product is CAISERGTTNEKLFF.